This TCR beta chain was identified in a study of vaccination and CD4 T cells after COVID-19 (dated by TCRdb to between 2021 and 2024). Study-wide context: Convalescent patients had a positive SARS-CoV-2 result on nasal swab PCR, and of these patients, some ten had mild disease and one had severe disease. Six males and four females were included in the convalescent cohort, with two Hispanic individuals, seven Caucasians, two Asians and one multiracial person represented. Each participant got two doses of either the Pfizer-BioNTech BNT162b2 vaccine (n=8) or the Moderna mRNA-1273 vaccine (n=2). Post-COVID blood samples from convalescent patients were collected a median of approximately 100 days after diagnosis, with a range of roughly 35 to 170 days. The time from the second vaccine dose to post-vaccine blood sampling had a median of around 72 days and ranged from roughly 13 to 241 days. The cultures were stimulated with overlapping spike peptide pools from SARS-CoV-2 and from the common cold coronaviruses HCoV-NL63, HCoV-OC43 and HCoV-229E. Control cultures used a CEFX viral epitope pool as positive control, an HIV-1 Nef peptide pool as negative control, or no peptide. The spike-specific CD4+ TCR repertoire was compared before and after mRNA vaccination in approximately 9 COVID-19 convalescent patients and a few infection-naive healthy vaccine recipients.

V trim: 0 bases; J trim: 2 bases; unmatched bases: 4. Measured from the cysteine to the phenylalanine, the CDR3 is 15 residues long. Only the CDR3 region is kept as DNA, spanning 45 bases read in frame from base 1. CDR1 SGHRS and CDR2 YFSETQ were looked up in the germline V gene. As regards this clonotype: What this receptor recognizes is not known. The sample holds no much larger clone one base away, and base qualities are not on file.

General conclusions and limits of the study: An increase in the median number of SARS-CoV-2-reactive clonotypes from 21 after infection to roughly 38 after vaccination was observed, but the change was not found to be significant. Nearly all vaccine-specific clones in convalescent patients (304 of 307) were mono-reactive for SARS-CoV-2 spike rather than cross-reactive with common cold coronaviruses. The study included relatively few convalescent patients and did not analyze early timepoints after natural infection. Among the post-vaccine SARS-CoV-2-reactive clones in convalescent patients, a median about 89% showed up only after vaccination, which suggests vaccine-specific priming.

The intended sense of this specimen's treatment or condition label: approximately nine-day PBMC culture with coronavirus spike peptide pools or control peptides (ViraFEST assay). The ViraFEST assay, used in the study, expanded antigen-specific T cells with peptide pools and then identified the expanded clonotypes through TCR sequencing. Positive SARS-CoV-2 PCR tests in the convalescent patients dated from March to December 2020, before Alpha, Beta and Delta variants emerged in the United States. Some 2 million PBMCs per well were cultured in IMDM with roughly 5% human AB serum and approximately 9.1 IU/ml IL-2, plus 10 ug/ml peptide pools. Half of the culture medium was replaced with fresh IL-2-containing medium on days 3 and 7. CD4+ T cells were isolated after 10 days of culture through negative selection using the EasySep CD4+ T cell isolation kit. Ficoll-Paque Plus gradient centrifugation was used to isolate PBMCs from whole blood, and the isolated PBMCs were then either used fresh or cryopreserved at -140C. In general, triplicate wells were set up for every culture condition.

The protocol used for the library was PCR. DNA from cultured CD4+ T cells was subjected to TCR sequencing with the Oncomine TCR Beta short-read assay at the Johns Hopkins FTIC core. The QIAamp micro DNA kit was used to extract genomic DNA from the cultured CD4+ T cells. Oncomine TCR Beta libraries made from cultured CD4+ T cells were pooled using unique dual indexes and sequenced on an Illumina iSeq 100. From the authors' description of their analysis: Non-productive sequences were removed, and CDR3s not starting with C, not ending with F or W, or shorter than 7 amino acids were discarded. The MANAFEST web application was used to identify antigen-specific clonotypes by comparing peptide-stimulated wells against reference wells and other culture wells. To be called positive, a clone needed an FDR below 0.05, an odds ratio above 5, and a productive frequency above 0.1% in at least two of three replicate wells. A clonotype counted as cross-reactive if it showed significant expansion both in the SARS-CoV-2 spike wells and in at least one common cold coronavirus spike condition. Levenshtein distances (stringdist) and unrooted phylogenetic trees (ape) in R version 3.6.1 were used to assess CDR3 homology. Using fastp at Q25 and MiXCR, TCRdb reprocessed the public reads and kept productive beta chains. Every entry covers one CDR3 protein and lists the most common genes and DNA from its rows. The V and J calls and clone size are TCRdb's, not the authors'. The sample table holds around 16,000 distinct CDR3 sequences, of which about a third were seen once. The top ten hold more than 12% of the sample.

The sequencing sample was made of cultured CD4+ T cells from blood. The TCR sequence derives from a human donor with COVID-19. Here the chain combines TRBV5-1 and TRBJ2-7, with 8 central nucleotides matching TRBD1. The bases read TGCGCCAGCAGCTTGGGGACAGGGACTCCCTACGAGCAGTACTTC. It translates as CASSLGTGTPYEQYF. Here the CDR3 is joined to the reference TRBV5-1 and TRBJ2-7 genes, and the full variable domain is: KAGVTQTPRYLIKTRGQQVTLSCSPISGHRSVSWYQQTPGQGLQFLFEYFSETQRNKGNFPGRFSGRQFSNSRSEMNVSTLELGDSALYLCASSLGTGTPYEQYFGPGTRLTVT.